These 18 T cell receptor beta chains originate from one sample sequenced in a study of tumor and adjacent non-tumor tissue in lung cancer. TCRbeta libraries were built with three rounds of nested PCR, modified from ARM-PCR. Using its own MiXCR run on the multiplex PCR reads, TCRdb lists one record per CDR3 protein. The sample consists of approximately 120,000 distinct CDR3 sequences, 55% to 75% of them appearing once. The template was RNA from unsorted bulk tissue. The material sequenced was lung tumor tissue. These receptors were obtained from a young man with non-small cell lung cancer.

This clonotype was observed many times. This chain connects TRBV11-3 to TRBJ1-1; 10 bases map to TRBD1. Germline V CDR1 and CDR2: SGHNT, YENEEA. The V gene end was trimmed by 4 bases and the J gene end by 4 bases; junction bases not matched to a gene: 6. This CDR3 contains 15 residues. This CDR3 reads CASSSRQGAGTEAFF. Here the CDR3 DNA reads TGTGCCAGCAGCTCCCGACAGGGGGCCGGCACTGAAGCTTTCTTT.

Of note for this clonotype: This may stem from a read error, because a much larger clone lies one nucleotide away. V gene TRBV29-1 combines with J gene TRBJ1-2; D unclear. From germline, CDR1 is SQVTM and CDR2 ANQGSEA. The CDR3 sequence is 11 residues long. The CDR3 region is CNTRRVDGYTF. For the CDR3, the DNA is TGCAATACTCGGAGGGTCGATGGCTACACCTTC.

This clonotype was seen more than once but under ten times. The chain employs TRBV5-1 and TRBJ2-2, with 8 bases aligning to TRBD1. CDR3 length: 16 residues. With 0 bases clipped from V and 4 bases from J, the junction kept 5 bases outside the gene matches. Germline V gene sequence: CDR1 SGHRS, CDR2 YFSETQ. The DNA for the CDR3 is TGCGCCAGCAGCTTGGCAGGGGGCGCAGGCACCGGGGAGCTGTTTTTT. Protein: CASSLAGGAGTGELFF. Variable domain in full (rest from reference TRBV5-1 and TRBJ2-2): KAGVTQTPRYLIKTRGQQVTLSCSPISGHRSVSWYQQTPGQGLQFLFEYFSETQRNKGNFPGRFSGRQFSNSRSEMNVSTLELGDSALYLCASSLAGGAGTGELFFGEGSRLTVL.

As regards this clonotype: A read error may explain this, as a much larger clone is one base away. The chain couples TRBV5-5 to TRBJ1-1; D gene unclear. The CDR3 covers 15 residues. Germline values: CDR1 SGHKS, CDR2 YYEKEE (reference sequence). CDR3 sequence reads: CVSSLARIMNTEAFF. In nucleotides, the CDR3 is TGTGTCAGCAGCTTGGCCAGAATCATGAACACTGAAGCTTTCTTT.

Comments on this clonotype: Since no conserved phenylalanine or tryptophan closes the CDR3, a read error is the likely cause. V is TRBV6-1 and J is TRBJ2-7; a possible D gene is TRBD1 (5 bases). CDR3 size: 14 residues. Germline CDR1 and CDR2: MNHNS and SASEGT. The CDR3 coding sequence is TGTGCCAGTAGACCAGGGTGGTCCTCCTATGAGCAGTACCTC. Protein sequence: CASRPGWSSYEQYL.

Notes on this clonotype: The germline gene is not matched at one end of the junction; a read error may be the cause. This chain links TRBV4-1 with TRBJ1-5, with D perhaps matching TRBD1 (6 bases). Germline CDR1 and CDR2: MGHRA and YSYEKL. The CDR3 contains 15 residues. The CDR3 region has the DNA TGCGCCAGTAGCCTTGACCAGGGGAACAATCAGCCCCAGCATTTT. Translated, it gives CASSLDQGNNQPQHF.

By sample fraction, this clonotype is medium-sized (0.01 to 0.1%). This chain links TRBV6-2 or TRBV6-3 with TRBJ1-5, with 12 bases matching TRBD1. J lost 6 bases, V lost 1 base, and 4 bases had no gene match. The CDR3 contains 16 residues. Germline loops: CDR1 MNHEY, CDR2 SVGEGT. The CDR3 DNA sequence: TGTGCCAGCAGTTACTGGGACAGGGGGCCTGGTCAGCCCCAGCATTTT. This encodes CASSYWDRGPGQPQHF.

There are a few counts of this clonotype. This may be a read error, as it is one base from a much larger clone. This chain joins TRBV20-1 and TRBJ1-5, with 9 bases fitting TRBD1. CDR1 is DFQATT, CDR2 SNEGSKA, per germline (reference sequence). The J segment lost 6 bases and the V segment lost 4 bases, leaving 4 bases of the junction unmatched. CDR3 length: 13 amino acids. The CDR3 nucleotides read TGCAGTGCTACTACAGGGGGCAGTCAGCCCCAGCATTTT. Translating gives CSATTGGSQPQHF.

In the case of this clonotype: A single base separates this from a much larger clone, so it may be a read error. The rearrangement links TRBV6-5 to TRBJ1-1; D gene unclear. Per the germline V gene, CDR1 is MNHEY and CDR2 is SVGAGI. The CDR3 is made up of 15 amino acids. The DNA of the CDR3 is TGTGCCAGCAGTTACTCGACCCGGAGGAACTCTGAAGCTTTCTTT. Residues: CASSYSTRRNSEAFF.

This clonotype came up once. This sequence may be a read error, since a much larger clone differs from it by one base. The chain couples TRBV4-3 to TRBJ2-1; the D gene could be TRBD1 or TRBD2 (6 bases each). V was trimmed by 5 bases and J by 9 bases, leaving 26 bases between them. The germline CDR1 and CDR2 sequences are LGHNA and YSLEER. This CDR3 contains 17 residues. In DNA, the CDR3 is TGCGCCAGCAGCTTACTAGGGGGTTGCGGGGTTTGGAGTGAGCAGTTCTTC. Translation gives CASSLLGGCGVWSEQFF.

Ten or more counts support this clonotype. This chain uses TRBV4-1 with TRBJ1-1; D uncertain. Germline CDR1 is MGHRA and CDR2 is YSYEKL. The CDR3 has 14 amino acids. The ends were cut back, 0 bases at V and 2 bases at J, with 7 bases in the middle. CDR3 coding DNA: TGCGCCAGCAGCCAAGAACCAGGCAACACTGAAGCTTTCTTT. Protein product: CASSQEPGNTEAFF.

In the case of this clonotype: The conserved phenylalanine or tryptophan normally closing the CDR3 is absent here, so this likely arose from a read error. The limits of the CDR3 on the DNA are not certain, so only TCRdb's listed CDR3 is given. The chain couples TRBV11-3 to TRBJ2-3; TRBD1 is the table's D call and was not checked against the DNA. Germline loops: CDR1 SGHNT, CDR2 YENEEA. The CDR3 is 16 amino acids long, termini counted. The CDR3 here is CASSIGQGYITDTHYS.

Points on this clonotype: A much larger clone lies one base from this, so it may be a read error. The chain links TRBV4-2 to TRBJ2-3; D call uncertain. Trimming pared 0 bases from V and 2 bases from J, leaving 15 bases between. Germline V gives CDR1 LGHNA, CDR2 YNFKEQ. The CDR3 runs 17 residues. CDR3 DNA: TGTGCCAGCAGCCAAGATCTCCAGTGCGGTGTCACAGATACGCAGTATTTT. Its translation is CASSQDLQCGVTDTQYF.

As regards this clonotype: At one of its ends the junction is not consistent with the germline gene, which may arise from a read error. The chain links TRBV11-2 to TRBJ2-2; 10 bases are shared with TRBD1. Germline CDR1 and CDR2: SGHAT and FQNNGV. The CDR3 spans 14 residues. The CDR3 sequence: CASSLTGGAGALFF. The CDR3 DNA follows: TGTGCCAGCAGCCTGACAGGGGGCGCCGGGGCGCTGTTTTTT.

This clonotype has only a few counts. The rearrangement links TRBV12-3 or TRBV12-4 to TRBJ1-1; D is ambiguous. V dropped 6 bases and J dropped 3 bases, with 11 bases sitting between them. The CDR3 is 13 amino acids. The CDR3 DNA is TGTGCCAGCAGCCCTGGAGGGTACACTGAAGCTTTCTTT. Translation gives CASSPGGYTEAFF.

This clonotype was seen ten or more times. CDR3 sequence (DNA): TGTGCCAGCAGTTTACATCGGAACACTGAAGCTTTCTTT. Translating it yields CASSLHRNTEAFF. The chain employs TRBV12-3 or TRBV12-4 and TRBJ1-1; D is unclear. The CDR3 totals 13 residues. The V gene lost 2 bases and the J gene lost 1 base, with 5 bases spanning the gap.

In this sample, this clonotype turned up once. Since the CDR3 does not end with the conserved phenylalanine or tryptophan, this likely comes from a read error. The DNA is omitted, as the CDR3 cannot be located on it reliably, and the CDR3 follows TCRdb's listing. The V and J genes are TRBV12-3 or TRBV12-4 and TRBJ2-1; the table's TRBD1 call for D was not verified on the DNA. The CDR3 has 14 amino acids, counting both end residues. CDR3 loop: CASSPARGYNEQFS.

In regard to this clonotype: A read error may explain this, as a much larger clone is one base away. The CDR3 does not end in the conserved phenylalanine or tryptophan, so this is likely a read error. This chain links TRBV29-1 with TRBJ2-7; 7 positions agree with TRBD1. The CDR3 length is 12 residues. Germline CDR1 SQVTM, CDR2 ANQGSEA. V shed 6 bases, J shed 0 bases, and the junction held 2 bases outside the gene matches. The CDR3 DNA sequence: TGCAGCGTACAGGGGACCTCCTACGAGCAGTACCTC. This codes for CSVQGTSYEQYL.